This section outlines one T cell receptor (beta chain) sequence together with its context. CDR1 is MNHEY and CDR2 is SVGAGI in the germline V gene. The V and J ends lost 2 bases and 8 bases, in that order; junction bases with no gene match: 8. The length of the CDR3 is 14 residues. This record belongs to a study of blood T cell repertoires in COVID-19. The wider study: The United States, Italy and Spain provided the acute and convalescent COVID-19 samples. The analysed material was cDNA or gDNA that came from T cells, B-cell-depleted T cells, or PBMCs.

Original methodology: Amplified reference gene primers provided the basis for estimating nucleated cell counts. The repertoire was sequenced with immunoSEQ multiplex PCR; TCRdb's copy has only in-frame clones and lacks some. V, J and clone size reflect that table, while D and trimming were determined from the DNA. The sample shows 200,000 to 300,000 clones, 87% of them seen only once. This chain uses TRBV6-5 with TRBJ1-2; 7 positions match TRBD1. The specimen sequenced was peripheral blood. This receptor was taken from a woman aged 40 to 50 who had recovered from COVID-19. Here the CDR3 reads CASSYSEGARGYTF. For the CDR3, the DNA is TGTGCCAGCAGTTACAGCGAGGGGGCGCGGGGCTACACCTTC.